This T cell receptor (beta chain) was recovered during a study of T cell responses to AZD1222 COVID-19 vaccine. At the level of the study: Recipients boosted at about 4 weeks or about 12 weeks are pooled.

Trimming removed 6 bases at V and 8 bases at J, with 13 bases between. The length of the CDR3 is 12 residues. This table comes from immunoSEQ multiplex PCR, and its TCRdb copy is limited to in-frame clones, with some not included. The sample lists more than 95,000 clones; around 91% were seen once. The starting material was peripheral blood, obtained on day 0 of AZD1222 vaccination. The chain uses TRBV12-3 or TRBV12-4 and TRBJ1-2; D perhaps matches TRBD1 (6 bases). The sequence was collected from an adult in good health. The CDR3 DNA sequence: TGTGCCAGCAGGGACAGCCGATGGGGCTACACCTTC. It yields the protein CASRDSRWGYTF.